This TCR beta chain was captured by sequencing in a study of CD4+ T cells in melanoma. Here immunoSEQ multiplex PCR was the method, and the copy in TCRdb shows in-frame clones only, minus some. This repertoire shows roughly 50,000 clones, nearly 90% found once; its top ten account for 10% to 15%. Sequencing used peripheral blood. This clonotype was sampled from a human donor with melanoma.

This CDR3 is CAWAGFGNTIYF. CDR3 bases: TGTGCCTGGGCAGGGTTTGGAAACACCATATATTTT. The chain has TRBV30 and TRBJ1-3, with D tentatively TRBD1 (5 bases). The CDR3 totals 12 residues. The germline V and J ends were trimmed by 5 bases and 3 bases, with 8 bases remaining between them. In germline, CDR1 is GTSNPN, CDR2 SVGIG (reference sequence).